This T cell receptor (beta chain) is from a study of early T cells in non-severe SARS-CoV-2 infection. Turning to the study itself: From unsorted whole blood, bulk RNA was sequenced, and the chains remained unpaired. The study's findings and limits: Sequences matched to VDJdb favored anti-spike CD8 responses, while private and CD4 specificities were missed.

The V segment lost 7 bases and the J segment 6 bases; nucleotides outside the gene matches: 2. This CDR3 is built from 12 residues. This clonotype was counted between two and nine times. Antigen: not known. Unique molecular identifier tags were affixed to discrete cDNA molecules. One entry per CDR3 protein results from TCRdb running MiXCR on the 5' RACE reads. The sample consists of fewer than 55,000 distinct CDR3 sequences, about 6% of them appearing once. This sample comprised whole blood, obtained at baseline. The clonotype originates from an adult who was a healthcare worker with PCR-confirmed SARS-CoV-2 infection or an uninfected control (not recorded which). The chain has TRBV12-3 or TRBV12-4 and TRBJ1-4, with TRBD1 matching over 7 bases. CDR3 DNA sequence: TGTGCCAGCACAGGGACAGATGAAAAACTGTTTTTT. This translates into CASTGTDEKLFF.